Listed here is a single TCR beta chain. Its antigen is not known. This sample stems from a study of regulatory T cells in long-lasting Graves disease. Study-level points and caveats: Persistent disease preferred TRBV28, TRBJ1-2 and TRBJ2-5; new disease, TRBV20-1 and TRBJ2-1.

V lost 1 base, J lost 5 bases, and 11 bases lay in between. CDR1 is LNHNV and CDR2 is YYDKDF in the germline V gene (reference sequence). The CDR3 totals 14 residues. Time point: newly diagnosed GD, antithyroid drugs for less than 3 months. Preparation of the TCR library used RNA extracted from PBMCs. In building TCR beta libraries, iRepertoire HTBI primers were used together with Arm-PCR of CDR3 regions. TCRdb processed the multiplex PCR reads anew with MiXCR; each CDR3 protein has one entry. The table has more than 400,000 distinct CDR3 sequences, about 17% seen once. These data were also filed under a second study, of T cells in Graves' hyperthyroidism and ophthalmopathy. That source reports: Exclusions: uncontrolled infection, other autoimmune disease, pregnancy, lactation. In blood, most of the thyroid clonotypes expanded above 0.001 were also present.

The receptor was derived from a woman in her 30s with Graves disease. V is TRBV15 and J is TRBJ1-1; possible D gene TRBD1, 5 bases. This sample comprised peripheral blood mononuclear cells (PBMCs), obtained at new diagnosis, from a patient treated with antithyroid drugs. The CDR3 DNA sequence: TGTGCCACCAGCAGAGTCAGGGAGGGTACTGAAGCTTTCTTT. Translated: CATSRVREGTEAFF.